The 25 T cell receptor beta chains below come from one sample, sequenced in a study of shared clonotypes between healthy human individuals. The method was immunoSEQ multiplex PCR; TCRdb's version includes in-frame clones alone and lacks a portion of them. The sample holds approximately 980,000 clones; 76% are singletons and the top ten take about 1.5%. Sequencing used memory CD4+ T cells sorted from blood. Subset meaning: CD45RA-negative fraction. These receptors all stem from a man between 18 and 29 years old in good health.

The chain links TRBV2 to TRBJ2-1, with D unresolved. This CDR3 has 14 residues. Germline values: CDR1 SNHLY, CDR2 FYNNEI. Trimming removed 8 bases from V and 3 bases from J, with 14 bases in between. The CDR3 region has the DNA TGTGCCAGCGAAGTGGAAGCGCTCTACAATGAGCAGTTCTTC. Protein product: CASEVEALYNEQFF.

This chain links TRBV4-1 with TRBJ2-2; unclear D gene. This CDR3 spans 15 amino acids. Germline V CDR1 and CDR2: MGHRA, YSYEKL. Trimming cost V 0 bases and J 4 bases, with 9 bases left between them. CDR3 bases: TGCGCCAGCAGCCAAGAAAACAACCCCACCGGGGAGCTGTTTTTT. It translates to CASSQENNPTGELFF.

The gene calls are TRBV2 and TRBJ2-1; no clear D gene. From germline, CDR1 is SNHLY and CDR2 FYNNEI. V was pared by 7 bases and J by 7 bases, with 8 bases between. This CDR3 comprises 11 residues. The DNA of the CDR3 is TGTGCCAGCACAAAGCAGAATGAGCAGTTCTTC. Residues: CASTKQNEQFF.

The chain employs TRBV6-5 and TRBJ1-2, with D uncertain. V was shortened by 7 bases and J by 4 bases, with 13 bases between the two germline ends. The CDR3 spans 13 residues. Per the germline V gene, CDR1 is MNHEY and CDR2 is SVGAGI. DNA of the CDR3: TGTGCCAGCACCCCAAGGGAGGGCTATGGCTACACCTTC. Translation: CASTPREGYGYTF.

This clone was counted a single time. V usage is TRBV7-9 and J usage is TRBJ1-1; no definite D call. The CDR3 is 14 amino acids. V was trimmed by 5 bases and J by 3 bases, leaving 13 bases between them. Germline values: CDR1 SEHNR, CDR2 FQNEAQ (reference sequence). CDR3 loop: CASSQTYTDTEAFF. Written as DNA, the CDR3 is TGTGCCAGCAGCCAAACCTACACAGACACTGAAGCTTTCTTT.

A few counts support this clone. The V gene is TRBV6-4, the J gene TRBJ1-5; D perhaps matches TRBD1 (5 bases). The CDR3 is made up of 13 amino acids. Per germline, CDR1 MRHNA and CDR2 SNTAGT. Trimming removed 8 bases from V and 8 bases from J, with 16 bases in between. This CDR3 is CASPQGYGEPQHF. CDR3 bases: TGTGCCAGCCCCCAGGGTTACGGGGAGCCCCAGCATTTT.

The chain carries TRBV18 and TRBJ2-7, with D possibly matching TRBD2 (6 bases). V was trimmed by 3 bases and J by 6 bases, leaving 15 bases between them. This CDR3 has 14 amino acids. Per the germline V gene, CDR1 is KGHSH and CDR2 is LQKENI. CDR3 nucleotides: TGTGCCAGCTCACCGCCGGCCCAGGGAGGCGAGCAGTACTTC. Translating gives CASSPPAQGGEQYF.

J is TRBJ2-7 and V is TRBV7-9; 9 bases match TRBD1. This CDR3 is 16 amino acids long. The V gene end was trimmed by 1 base and the J gene end by 0 bases; junction bases not matched to a gene: 4. Germline V gene sequence: CDR1 SEHNR, CDR2 FQNEAQ (reference sequence). The CDR3 reads CASSLDDRGYSYEQYF. The CDR3 DNA reads as TGTGCCAGCAGCTTAGATGACAGGGGGTACTCCTACGAGCAGTACTTC.

This clone was recorded a few times. This chain connects TRBV7-2 to TRBJ1-2, with a weak D call TRBD1 (6 bases). Per germline, CDR1 SGHTA and CDR2 FQGNSA. V gave up 5 bases and J gave up 2 bases, with 12 bases separating them. The CDR3 is 14 amino acids. This chain's CDR3 is CASSLMDSNYGYTF. The CDR3 region has the DNA TGTGCCAGCAGCCTTATGGACAGCAACTATGGCTACACCTTC.

The chain carries TRBV28 and TRBJ1-2; 8 bases are shared with TRBD1. CDR1 and CDR2 from the germline V gene are MDHEN and SYDVKM. CDR3 length: 12 residues. V lost 7 bases to trimming and J lost 4 bases; unmatched junction nucleotides: 2. The CDR3 nucleotides read TGTGCCAGCATCGGACAGGGCTATGGCTACACCTTC. The encoded protein is CASIGQGYGYTF.

This clone was seen a single time. This CDR3 is also generated by other DNA sequences in the sample. The V call is TRBV18, the J call TRBJ2-3, with D unresolved. The CDR3 is 11 amino acids. V lost 3 bases, J lost 5 bases, and 3 bases lay in between. Germline V gene sequence: CDR1 KGHSH, CDR2 LQKENI. This CDR3 is CASSPIDTQYF. In DNA form, the CDR3 reads TGTGCCAGCTCACCGATAGATACGCAGTATTTT.

The rearrangement uses TRBV19 and TRBJ1-5; TRBD1 agrees at 8 bases. The CDR3 consists of 15 residues. Unmatched junction bases numbered 10, after V lost 3 bases and J lost 9 bases. Germline loops: CDR1 LNHDA, CDR2 SQIVND (reference sequence). The CDR3: CASSMDRAVWGPQHF. The DNA of the CDR3 is TGTGCCAGTAGTATGGACAGGGCAGTTTGGGGGCCCCAGCATTTT.

The chain joins TRBV7-8 to TRBJ2-7; tentative D call: TRBD2 (6 bases). Trimming cost V 5 bases and J 0 bases, with 17 bases left between them. This CDR3 is 16 amino acids long. Germline lookup yields CDR1 SGHVS and CDR2 FQNEAQ. CDR3 amino acids: CASSGLPSALSYEQYF. CDR3 DNA: TGTGCCAGCAGCGGACTTCCTAGCGCCCTCTCCTACGAGCAGTACTTC.

The chain carries TRBV2 and TRBJ1-2; D gene ambiguous. Trimming left V 1 base short and J 1 base short, with 7 bases between. CDR1 and CDR2 from the germline V gene are SNHLY and FYNNEI. This CDR3 is built from 14 residues. The DNA for the CDR3 is TGTGCCAGCAGTGAAGGGCCATTTAACTATGGCTACACCTTC. Protein product: CASSEGPFNYGYTF.

The chain combines TRBV5-1 with TRBJ2-7, with D unresolved. The CDR3 has 13 residues. CDR1 SGHRS and CDR2 YFSETQ come from the germline V gene. The ends were cut back, 0 bases at V and 6 bases at J, with 10 bases in the middle. CDR3 loop: CASSLVPEAEQYF. Written as DNA, the CDR3 is TGCGCCAGCAGCTTGGTACCCGAGGCCGAGCAGTACTTC.

The gene calls are TRBV5-1 and TRBJ2-2; the match to TRBD1 covers 7 bases. Looked up from germline, CDR1 is SGHRS and CDR2 is YFSETQ. Germline trimming cut 4 bases from V and 6 bases from J; bases unmatched to any gene: 9. The CDR3 has 15 residues. For the CDR3, the DNA is TGCGCCAGCAGCCAGCTCGACAGGGTCTCCGGGGAGCTGTTTTTT. It yields the protein CASSQLDRVSGELFF.

The J gene is TRBJ1-4, the V gene TRBV6-6; D is ambiguous. Deletions cut 0 bases from V and 3 bases from J, with 11 bases between. The CDR3 has 16 residues. CDR1 is MNHNY, CDR2 SVGAGI, per germline (reference sequence). The CDR3: CASSYSSGVANEKLFF. CDR3 nucleotide sequence: TGTGCCAGCAGTTACTCATCGGGAGTGGCTAATGAAAAACTGTTTTTT.

This clone was picked up a small number of times. The chain uses TRBV5-4 and TRBJ2-7; D is possibly TRBD1 or TRBD2 (5 bases each). The V end was cut by 4 bases, the J end by 1 base, with 9 bases between. Germline V gene sequence: CDR1 SGHNT, CDR2 YYREEE (reference sequence). The CDR3 is 13 amino acids. The CDR3 is CASSAGRSYEQYF. The CDR3 DNA reads TGTGCCAGCAGCGCAGGGAGATCCTACGAGCAGTACTTC. Filled out from reference TRBV5-4 and TRBJ2-7, the complete variable domain reads ETGVTQSPTHLIKTRGQQVTLRCSSQSGHNTVSWYQQALGQGPQFIFQYYREEENGRGNFPPRFSGLQFPNYSSELNVNALELDDSALYLCASSAGRSYEQYFGPGTRLTVT.

This chain links TRBV5-1 with TRBJ2-7, with a weak D call TRBD2 (5 bases). The CDR3 runs 17 residues. Trimming stripped 3 bases from V and 3 bases from J, with 22 bases between. Germline V lookup: CDR1 SGHRS, CDR2 YFSETQ. Here the CDR3 DNA reads TGCGCCAGCAGCTGGAGGCCGGCAGGCGAAAGAAACTACGAGCAGTACTTC. It codes for CASSWRPAGERNYEQYF.

The chain links TRBV4-1 to TRBJ1-3, with no clear D. From germline, CDR1 is MGHRA and CDR2 YSYEKL. The V end lost 1 base, the J end lost 0 bases, and 13 bases lay between the germline ends. CDR3 length: 17 amino acids. CDR3 loop: CASSQGWQDRSGNTIYF. The DNA of the CDR3 is TGCGCCAGCAGCCAAGGTTGGCAGGACCGCTCTGGAAACACCATATATTTT.

This chain links TRBV6-6 with TRBJ1-1; no definite D call. With 5 bases removed from V and 1 base from J, the gap between germline ends came to 17 bases. Germline CDR1 is MNHNY and CDR2 is SVGAGI (reference sequence). The CDR3 is 16 residues long. CDR3 protein: CASSTGRGDGNTEAFF. The CDR3 nucleotides read TGTGCCAGCAGTACGGGCCGAGGTGATGGGAACACTGAAGCTTTCTTT.

The rearrangement uses TRBV27 and TRBJ2-2; TRBD1 matches at 8 bases. The CDR3 extends over 14 amino acids. Trimming cost V 6 bases and J 3 bases; bases outside gene matches: 3. Germline V gene sequence: CDR1 MNHEY, CDR2 SMNVEV (reference sequence). DNA of the CDR3: TGTGCCAGCAGAGGACAGGGTGACACCGGGGAGCTGTTTTTT. Encoded protein: CASRGQGDTGELFF.

This clone was observed a few times. The V call is TRBV30, the J call TRBJ1-1; D is uncertain. This CDR3 contains 11 residues. Per germline, CDR1 GTSNPN and CDR2 SVGIG (reference sequence). V lost 0 bases, J lost 6 bases, and 5 bases lay in between. The CDR3 nucleotides are TGTGCCTGGAGTGTATGGGCTGAAGCTTTCTTT. Its protein product is CAWSVWAEAFF.

The chain uses TRBV9 and TRBJ1-3, with D perhaps TRBD1 (6 bases). The CDR3 contains 15 residues. The V gene's germline CDR1 is SGDLS and CDR2 YYNGEE. Trimming took 3 bases from V and 2 from J, leaving 12 bases between them. The chain's CDR3 is CASSAFGTPGNTIYF. DNA of the CDR3: TGTGCCAGCAGCGCCTTCGGGACACCTGGAAACACCATATATTTT.

J is TRBJ1-2 and V is TRBV6-5; 7 bases map to TRBD1. CDR3 length: 14 residues. V trimming: 2 bases; J trimming: 8 bases; junction bases outside the gene matches: 8. Germline CDR1 is MNHEY and CDR2 is SVGAGI. The CDR3 coding sequence is TGTGCCAGCAGTTACCTGACAGGGAGCGAGGGCTACACCTTC. Translating it yields CASSYLTGSEGYTF.